These 32 T cell receptor beta chains share one sample of origin, sequenced in a study of shared clonotypes between healthy human individuals. TCRdb keeps only in-frame clones here, not all; method: immunoSEQ multiplex PCR. The sample lists millions of clones, approximately 94% occurring once. CD8 cells regarded as naive lacked CD45RO, were positively chosen for CCR7, and omitted terminally differentiated effector memory CD45RA+ cells. The sequenced sample consisted of naive CD8+ T cells sorted from blood. These receptors came from a man aged 18 to 35 in good health.

The chain combines TRBV5-4 with TRBJ2-2; 9 nucleotides align to TRBD1. The CDR3 runs 15 residues. Trimming took 4 bases from V and 6 from J; bases not matched to a gene: 7. CDR1 is SGHNT, CDR2 YYREEE, per germline (reference sequence). The CDR3 spells CASSIGQGIAGELFF. Here the CDR3 DNA reads TGTGCCAGCAGCATCGGACAGGGGATCGCCGGGGAGCTGTTTTTT.

A remark on this clone: Other nucleotide sequences from this sample produce the same CDR3. The V gene is TRBV27, the J gene TRBJ2-7, with D perhaps matching TRBD1 (5 bases). The CDR3 is made up of 14 amino acids. Germline V lookup: CDR1 MNHEY, CDR2 SMNVEV (reference sequence). The V end lost 1 base, the J end lost 3 bases, and 10 bases lay between the germline ends. CDR3 nucleotide sequence: TGTGCCAGCAGTTTATTTCAGGGAAACTACGAGCAGTACTTC. Amino acid sequence: CASSLFQGNYEQYF.

The CDR3 sequence: CASSSALSYEQYF. CDR3 in DNA: TGTGCCAGCAGTTCGGCCCTAAGCTACGAGCAGTACTTC. The chain is built from TRBV6-6 and TRBJ2-7; D gene ambiguous. The CDR3 runs 13 residues. V was clipped by 4 bases and J by 3 bases, with 10 bases between them. CDR1 and CDR2 (germline): MNHNY, SVGAGI (reference sequence).

DNA for the CDR3: TGTGCCAGCAGTTACCTGCAGGGGCCCAATGAGCAGTTCTTC. Amino acid sequence: CASSYLQGPNEQFF. The V gene is TRBV6-5, the J gene TRBJ2-1; TRBD1 is a possible D gene (6 bases). Germline assignment: CDR1 MNHEY and CDR2 SVGAGI. This CDR3 region has 14 residues. V gave up 2 bases and J gave up 6 bases, with 11 bases separating them.

This clone was recorded once. The gene calls are TRBV7-2 and TRBJ1-1; 8 positions agree with TRBD1. The V gene end was trimmed by 1 base and the J gene end by 7 bases; junction bases not matched to a gene: 11. The CDR3 runs to 16 residues. In germline, CDR1 is SGHTA, CDR2 FQGNSA. In DNA form, the CDR3 reads TGTGCCAGCAGCTTAGTGGACAGGGCGGGGTCAGTTGAAGCTTTCTTT. The encoded protein is CASSLVDRAGSVEAFF. Filled out from reference TRBV7-2 and TRBJ1-1, the complete variable domain reads GAGVSQSPSNKVTEKGKDVELRCDPISGHTALYWYRQSLGQGLEFLIYFQGNSAPDKSGLPSDRFSAERTGGSVSTLTIQRTQQEDSAVYLCASSLVDRAGSVEAFFGQGTRLTVV.

This chain joins TRBV27 and TRBJ2-7; TRBD2 might be the D (6 bases). The CDR3 runs to 15 residues. Germline CDR1 is MNHEY and CDR2 is SMNVEV (reference sequence). V was pared by 1 base and J by 4 bases, with 14 bases between. DNA of the CDR3: TGTGCCAGCAGTTTATTCGGGGGATCGGGTTACGAGCAGTACTTC. It yields the protein CASSLFGGSGYEQYF.

V and J are TRBV28 and TRBJ2-1, with 7 positions matching TRBD1. Trimming at V came to 3 bases and at J to 2 bases, leaving 4 bases not matched to a gene. The CDR3 loop spans 15 amino acids. Germline V lookup: CDR1 MDHEN, CDR2 SYDVKM. The CDR3, as DNA: TGTGCCAGCAGTTTTGAGGGGGCCCCCTACAATGAGCAGTTCTTC. It is translated as CASSFEGAPYNEQFF.

V usage is TRBV25-1 and J usage is TRBJ2-5; 10 bases map to TRBD1. The CDR3 is 17 amino acids. Trimming removed 1 base from V and 4 bases from J; junction bases left unmatched: 9. In germline, CDR1 is MGHDK, CDR2 SYGVNS. CDR3 loop: CASSEWSLDRGRETQYF. The CDR3 DNA is TGTGCCAGCAGTGAATGGAGCCTGGACAGGGGGAGAGAGACCCAGTACTTC. The variable domain in full, with the rest retrieved from reference TRBV25-1 and TRBJ2-5, is EADIYQTPRYLVIGTGKKITLECSQTMGHDKMYWYQQDPGMELHLIHYSYGVNSTEKGDLSSESTVSRIRTEHFPLTLESARPSHTSQYLCASSEWSLDRGRETQYFGPGTRLLVL.

The V call is TRBV7-3, the J call TRBJ2-3; D unresolved. V shed 1 base and J shed 2 bases, with 7 bases lying between them. Looked up from germline, CDR1 is SGHTA and CDR2 is FQGTGA. The length of the CDR3 is 14 residues. CDR3: CASSLIDPTDTQYF. The DNA of the CDR3 is TGTGCCAGCAGCTTAATCGATCCCACAGATACGCAGTATTTT.

Comment on this clone: Other DNA sequences within the sample encode an identical CDR3. This chain joins TRBV7-9 and TRBJ2-5; TRBD2 agrees at 7 bases. V shed 4 bases and J 2 bases; nucleotides not matched to a gene: 4. Germline assignment: CDR1 SEHNR and CDR2 FQNEAQ (reference sequence). CDR3 size: 14 residues. In nucleotides, the CDR3 is TGTGCCAGCAGCTCCAGCGGGGTGCAAGAGACCCAGTACTTC. This encodes CASSSSGVQETQYF.

This sequence joins TRBV27 and TRBJ2-5, with D perhaps TRBD2 (5 bases). Trimming stripped 4 bases from V and 2 bases from J, with 14 bases between. Germline V gene data show CDR1 as MNHEY and CDR2 as SMNVEV (reference sequence). CDR3 length: 15 residues. The CDR3 DNA reads as TGTGCCAGCAGTTCGTCTAGCCCCCAGCAAGAGACCCAGTACTTC. It encodes CASSSSSPQQETQYF.

V and J are TRBV7-9 and TRBJ1-1; no reliable D call. The germline V gene encodes CDR1 SEHNR and CDR2 FQNEAQ (reference sequence). The CDR3 is 15 amino acids. The V and J ends lost 3 bases and 3 bases respectively, with 14 bases between them. The CDR3 DNA is TGTGCCAGCAGCTTTCTTGGAAATGCAGACACTGAAGCTTTCTTT. Translation gives CASSFLGNADTEAFF.

V usage is TRBV7-6 and J usage is TRBJ1-5; no reliable D call. V lost 2 bases to trimming and J lost 2 bases, with 10 bases between them. Per germline, CDR1 SGHVS and CDR2 FNYEAQ. CDR3 size: 15 residues. The CDR3 loop reads CASSLNPWGNQPQHF. CDR3 coding DNA: TGTGCCAGCAGCTTAAATCCGTGGGGCAATCAGCCCCAGCATTTT.

V and J are TRBV9 and TRBJ2-4; the D is unclear. CDR1 is SGDLS, CDR2 YYNGEE, per germline. V was clipped by 3 bases and J by 3 bases, with 13 bases between them. This CDR3 has 15 amino acids. CDR3 coding DNA: TGTGCCAGCAGCGGCTCCGGGCTGGTCAAAAACATTCAGTACTTC. This codes for CASSGSGLVKNIQYF.

Details on this clone: In the same sample, other DNA sequences code for this CDR3. The gene calls are TRBV5-6 and TRBJ2-5; D gene ambiguous. The CDR3 covers 11 residues. The V gene lost 1 base and the J gene lost 5 bases, with 3 bases spanning the gap. Germline V gene lookup returns CDR1 SGHDT and CDR2 YYEEEE. The CDR3 loop reads CASSLSETQYF. The CDR3 DNA reads as TGTGCCAGCAGCTTGAGCGAGACCCAGTACTTC.

The chain uses TRBV19 and TRBJ2-2; TRBD1 is a possible D gene (5 bases). The CDR3 spans 13 residues. CDR1 is LNHDA and CDR2 is SQIVND in the germline V gene (reference sequence). V dropped 7 bases and J dropped 5 bases, with 11 bases sitting between them. The CDR3 nucleotides are TGTGCCAGTACCAGGGCAGGAACCGGGGAGCTGTTTTTT. Protein: CASTRAGTGELFF.

The rearrangement joins TRBV7-9 to TRBJ1-2; TRBD1 might be the D (5 bases). Looked up from germline, CDR1 is SEHNR and CDR2 is FQNEAQ (reference sequence). This CDR3 has 13 residues. The CDR3 nucleotides are TGTGCTGGCGGGGAGGGGCTTAACTATGGCTACACCTTC. This sequence encodes CAGGEGLNYGYTF.

The chain links TRBV15 to TRBJ2-3; D perhaps matches TRBD1 (6 bases). Germline CDR1 LNHNV, CDR2 YYDKDF (reference sequence). V was shortened by 2 bases and J by 2 bases, with 14 bases between the two germline ends. The CDR3 is 16 residues long. CDR3 nucleotide sequence: TGTGCCACCAGCAGACCATCCACAGGGAACACAGATACGCAGTATTTT. This sequence encodes CATSRPSTGNTDTQYF.

The chain has TRBV29-1 and TRBJ1-4; D not certain. In germline, CDR1 is SQVTM, CDR2 ANQGSEA. Deletions cut 4 bases from V and 7 bases from J, with 13 bases between. This CDR3 has 13 residues. The CDR3 DNA is TGCAGCGTTGTCGCGGGTTCGGTTGAAAAACTGTTTTTT. Amino acid sequence: CSVVAGSVEKLFF.

The chain couples TRBV6-1 to TRBJ2-1; D call uncertain. The CDR3 covers 15 residues. The V end lost 6 bases, the J end lost 4 bases, and 16 bases lay between the germline ends. Germline V gene sequence: CDR1 MNHNS, CDR2 SASEGT. The CDR3 DNA reads TGTGCCAGCAGGACAAGACGGGCGCCATACAATGAGCAGTTCTTC. Its protein is CASRTRRAPYNEQFF.

Regarding this clone: The sample holds other DNA sequences that translate to the same CDR3. The chain combines TRBV28 with TRBJ2-7; D uncertain. Germline CDR1 reads MDHEN; CDR2 reads SYDVKM. The CDR3 extends over 11 amino acids. The ends were cut back, 6 bases at V and 3 bases at J, with 6 bases in the middle. The CDR3: CASSSFYEQYF. CDR3 DNA sequence: TGTGCCAGCAGCAGCTTCTACGAGCAGTACTTC.

For this clone: This sample includes further DNA sequences coding for the same CDR3. V and J are TRBV5-6 and TRBJ2-5, with D possibly called TRBD1 or TRBD2 (5 bases each). Looked up from germline, CDR1 is SGHDT and CDR2 is YYEEEE. V gave up 5 bases and J gave up 1 base, with 12 bases separating them. This CDR3 spans 14 amino acids. The CDR3 DNA sequence: TGTGCCAGCAGTTTCGGTGGGGGCCAAGAGACCCAGTACTTC. It encodes CASSFGGGQETQYF.

Only one count was recorded for this clone. The chain joins TRBV27 to TRBJ2-3; TRBD1 is a possible D gene (5 bases). V gave up 0 bases and J gave up 5 bases, with 9 bases separating them. The CDR3 has 14 residues. Germline V gene data show CDR1 as MNHEY and CDR2 as SMNVEV (reference sequence). The CDR3 sequence is CASSLSAGIDTQYF. The CDR3 region has the DNA TGTGCCAGCAGTTTATCGGCAGGGATAGATACGCAGTATTTT.

The chain links TRBV7-6 to TRBJ2-7, with a tentative D call TRBD2 (5 bases). Germline CDR1 and CDR2: SGHVS and FNYEAQ. The CDR3 runs 13 residues. V was trimmed by 6 bases and J by 2 bases, leaving 11 bases between them. Here the CDR3 DNA reads TGTGCCAGCAGTCTCGGGAACACCTACGAGCAGTACTTC. Protein product: CASSLGNTYEQYF.

This chain uses TRBV6-5 with TRBJ2-7, with D unresolved. There are 15 residues in the CDR3. Deletions cut 0 bases from V and 5 bases from J, with 14 bases between. CDR1 is MNHEY and CDR2 is SVGAGI in the germline V gene. CDR3 nucleotide sequence: TGTGCCAGCAGTTACTCCGGCGGTACGGTGAACGAGCAGTACTTC. Encoded protein: CASSYSGGTVNEQYF.

The chain recombines TRBV4-3 with TRBJ1-3, with unresolved D. V was cut by 2 bases and J by 2 bases, with 10 bases left in between. The V gene's germline CDR1 is LGHNA and CDR2 YSLEER. This CDR3 is 15 amino acids long. The CDR3 DNA reads TGCGCCAGCAGCCAATACAGATCTCCTGGAAACACCATATATTTT. Amino acid sequence: CASSQYRSPGNTIYF.

This chain connects TRBV19 to TRBJ2-1; 9 bases map to TRBD1. With V trimmed by 1 base and J by 7 bases, 5 bases remained unmatched. Germline assignment: CDR1 LNHDA and CDR2 SQIVND (reference sequence). CDR3 size: 15 residues. In DNA, the CDR3 is TGTGCCAGTAGTATAGTTCCGGGACAGGGAAATGAGCAGTTCTTC. Amino acids: CASSIVPGQGNEQFF.

The rearrangement links TRBV11-2 to TRBJ1-2, with D perhaps TRBD1 (6 bases). V dropped 5 bases and J dropped 2 bases, with 12 bases sitting between them. The germline gives CDR1 SGHAT, CDR2 FQNNGV. This CDR3 is built from 14 residues. DNA for the CDR3: TGTGCCAGCAGCCCCCCCGGGGGCAACTATGGCTACACCTTC. Protein: CASSPPGGNYGYTF.

J is TRBJ2-1 and V is TRBV11-2, with 7 bases identical to TRBD2. The CDR3 contains 14 residues. CDR1 and CDR2 (germline): SGHAT, FQNNGV. V was pared by 3 bases and J by 2 bases, with 1 base of the junction left unmatched. The CDR3 loop is CASSLRETYNEQFF. The CDR3 DNA reads as TGTGCCAGCAGCTTGCGGGAGACCTACAATGAGCAGTTCTTC.

The V call is TRBV9, the J call TRBJ1-3, with 7 bases matching TRBD1. V shed 3 bases, J shed 3 bases, and the junction held 3 bases outside the gene matches. This CDR3 comprises 14 residues. The germline gives CDR1 SGDLS, CDR2 YYNGEE. The CDR3 loop reads CASSEGTVGNTIYF. In nucleotides, the CDR3 is TGTGCCAGCAGCGAAGGGACAGTTGGAAACACCATATATTTT. Supplemented by reference TRBV9 and TRBJ1-3, the full variable domain reads DSGVTQTPKHLITATGQRVTLRCSPRSGDLSVYWYQQSLDQGLQFLIQYYNGEERAKGNILERFSAQQFPDLHSELNLSSLELGDSALYFCASSEGTVGNTIYFGEGSWLTVV.

This clone was seen just once. The chain carries TRBV27 and TRBJ1-2, with 7 positions matching TRBD1. The V gene's germline CDR1 is MNHEY and CDR2 SMNVEV (reference sequence). Trimming removed 3 bases from V and 4 bases from J; junction bases left unmatched: 5. This CDR3 spans 14 amino acids. CDR3 in amino acids: CASSLGQLSYGYTF. The CDR3 DNA reads TGTGCCAGCAGTTTGGGACAGTTAAGCTATGGCTACACCTTC.

As regards this clone: This CDR3 is also generated by other DNA sequences in the sample. The chain carries TRBV2 and TRBJ2-1; D not resolved. Between the trimmed V and J ends, which lost 2 bases and 7 bases, there was a span of 6 bases. CDR1 and CDR2 (germline): SNHLY, FYNNEI. The CDR3 totals 12 residues. This chain's CDR3 is CASSESGNEQFF. In DNA form, the CDR3 reads TGTGCCAGCAGTGAATCCGGGAATGAGCAGTTCTTC.